This TCR beta chain was retrieved from a study of blood T cell repertoires in COVID-19. Study-wide context: The cDNA or gDNA used as material had been derived from T cells, B-cell-depleted T cells, or PBMCs.

CDR3 length equals 17 residues. The V gene's germline CDR1 is MGHRA and CDR2 YSYEKL. The V and J ends lost 2 bases and 5 bases respectively, with 21 bases between them. Source study methods: Reference gene primer amplification in the assay estimated nucleated cell counts. TCRdb keeps only in-frame clones here, not all; method: immunoSEQ multiplex PCR. The V and J calls and clone size were taken over from that table, and D and trimming were inferred from the DNA. The table records about 200,000 clones, around 84% of them present only once. This clonotype was obtained from an elderly woman with acute or convalescent COVID-19. The source material was peripheral blood. This chain joins TRBV4-1 and TRBJ2-5; perhaps TRBD2 as D (6 bases). The CDR3 is CASSQPPGAGPWETQYF. Here the CDR3 DNA reads TGCGCCAGCAGCCAACCTCCCGGAGCGGGCCCGTGGGAGACCCAGTACTTC.